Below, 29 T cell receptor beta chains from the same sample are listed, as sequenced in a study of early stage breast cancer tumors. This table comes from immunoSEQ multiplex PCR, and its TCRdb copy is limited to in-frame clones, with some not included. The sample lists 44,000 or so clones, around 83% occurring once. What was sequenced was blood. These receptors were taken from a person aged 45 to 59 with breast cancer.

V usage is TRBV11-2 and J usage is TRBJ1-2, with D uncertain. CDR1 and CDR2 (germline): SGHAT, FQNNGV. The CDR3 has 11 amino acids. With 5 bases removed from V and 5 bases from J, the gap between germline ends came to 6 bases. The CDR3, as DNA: TGTGCCAGCAGCCCAGAATATGGCTACACCTTC. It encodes CASSPEYGYTF.

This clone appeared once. This CDR3 reads CASSLRTQETQYF. CDR3 nucleotide sequence: TGTGCCAGCAGCTTGAGGACTCAAGAGACCCAGTACTTC. The V and J genes are TRBV5-4 and TRBJ2-5, with D possibly TRBD2 on 5 matching bases. V was pared by 1 base and J by 2 bases, with 6 bases between. There are 13 residues in the CDR3. Germline V lookup: CDR1 SGHNT, CDR2 YYREEE (reference sequence).

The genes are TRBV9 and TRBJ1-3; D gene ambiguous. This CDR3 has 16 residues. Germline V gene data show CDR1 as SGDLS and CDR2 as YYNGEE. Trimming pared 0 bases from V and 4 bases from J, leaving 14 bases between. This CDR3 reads CASSVDLKAMGNTIYF. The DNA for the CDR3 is TGTGCCAGCAGCGTAGATTTAAAGGCAATGGGAAACACCATATATTTT.

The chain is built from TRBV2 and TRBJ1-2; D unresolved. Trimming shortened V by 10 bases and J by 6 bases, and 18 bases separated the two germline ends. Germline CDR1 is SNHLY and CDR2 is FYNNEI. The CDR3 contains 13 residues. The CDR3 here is CATQVRVYNGYTF. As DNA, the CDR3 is TGTGCCACCCAAGTTAGGGTCTATAATGGCTACACCTTC. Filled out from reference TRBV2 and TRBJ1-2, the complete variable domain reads EPEVTQTPSHQVTQMGQEVILRCVPISNHLYFYWYRQILGQKVEFLVSFYNNEISEKSEIFDDQFSVERPDGSNFTLKIRSTKLEDSAMYFCATQVRVYNGYTFGSGTRLTVV.

This CDR3 is CATSRLAYRDRGVEQYF. CDR3 bases: TGTGCCACCAGCAGATTGGCCTACCGGGACCGGGGAGTCGAGCAGTACTTC. The chain couples TRBV15 to TRBJ2-7; perhaps D is TRBD1 or TRBD2 (5 bases each). This CDR3 has 17 amino acids. Trimming cost V 2 bases and J 6 bases, with 23 bases left between them. Germline V CDR1 and CDR2: LNHNV, YYDKDF (reference sequence).

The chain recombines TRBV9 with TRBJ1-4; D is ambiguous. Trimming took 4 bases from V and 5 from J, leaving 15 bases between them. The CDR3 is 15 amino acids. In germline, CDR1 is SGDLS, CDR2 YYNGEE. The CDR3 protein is CASSLGTLGNEKLFF. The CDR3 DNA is TGTGCCAGCAGCTTAGGAACGTTAGGGAATGAAAAACTGTTTTTT.

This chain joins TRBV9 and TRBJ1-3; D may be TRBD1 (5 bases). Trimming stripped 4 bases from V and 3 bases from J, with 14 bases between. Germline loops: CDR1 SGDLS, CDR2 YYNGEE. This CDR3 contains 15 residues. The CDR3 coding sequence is TGTGCCAGCAGCCCTGTTTCCGGGGGTGGAAACACCATATATTTT. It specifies CASSPVSGGGNTIYF.

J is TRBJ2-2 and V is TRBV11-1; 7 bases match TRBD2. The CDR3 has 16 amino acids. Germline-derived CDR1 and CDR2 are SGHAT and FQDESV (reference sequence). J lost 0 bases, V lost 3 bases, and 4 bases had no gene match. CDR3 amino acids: CASSFVAGTNTGELFF. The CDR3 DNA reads TGTGCCAGCAGCTTCGTAGCGGGTACGAACACCGGGGAGCTGTTTTTT. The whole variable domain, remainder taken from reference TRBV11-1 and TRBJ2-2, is EAEVAQSPRYKITEKSQAVAFWCDPISGHATLYWYRQILGQGPELLVQFQDESVVDDSQLPKDRFSAERLKGVDSTLKIQPAELGDSAMYLCASSFVAGTNTGELFFGEGSRLTVL.

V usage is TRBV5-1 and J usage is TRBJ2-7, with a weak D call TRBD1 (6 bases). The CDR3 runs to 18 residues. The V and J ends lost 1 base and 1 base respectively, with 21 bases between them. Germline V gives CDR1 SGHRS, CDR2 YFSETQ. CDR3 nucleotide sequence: TGCGCCAGCAGCTTGTCGGACAGCGTCTTAAGTGGGTCCTACGAGCAGTACTTC. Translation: CASSLSDSVLSGSYEQYF.

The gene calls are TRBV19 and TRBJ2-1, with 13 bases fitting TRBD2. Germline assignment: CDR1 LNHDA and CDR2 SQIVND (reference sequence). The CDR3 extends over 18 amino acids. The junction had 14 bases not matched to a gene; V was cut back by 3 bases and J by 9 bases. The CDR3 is CASSMGPGLAGSAGEQFF. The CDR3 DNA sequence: TGTGCCAGTAGTATGGGACCGGGACTAGCGGGATCAGCGGGTGAGCAGTTCTTC.

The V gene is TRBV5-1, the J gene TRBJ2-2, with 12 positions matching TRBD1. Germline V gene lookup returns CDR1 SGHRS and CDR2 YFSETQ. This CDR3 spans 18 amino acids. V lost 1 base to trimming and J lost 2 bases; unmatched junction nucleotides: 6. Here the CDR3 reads CASSLRAGQGANTGELFF. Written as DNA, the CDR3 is TGCGCCAGCAGCTTGCGGGCGGGACAGGGGGCCAACACCGGGGAGCTGTTTTTT.

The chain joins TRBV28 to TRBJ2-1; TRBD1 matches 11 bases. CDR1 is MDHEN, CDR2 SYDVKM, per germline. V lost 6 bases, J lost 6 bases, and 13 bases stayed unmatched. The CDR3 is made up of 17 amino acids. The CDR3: CASRTLGTGGLINEQFF. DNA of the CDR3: TGTGCCAGCAGAACCCTCGGGACAGGGGGATTGATCAATGAGCAGTTCTTC.

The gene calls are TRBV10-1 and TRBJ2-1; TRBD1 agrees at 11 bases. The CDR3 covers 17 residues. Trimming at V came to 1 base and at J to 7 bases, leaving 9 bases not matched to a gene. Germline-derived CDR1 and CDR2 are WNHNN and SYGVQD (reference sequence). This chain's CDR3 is CASSEYLGQGAKNEQFF. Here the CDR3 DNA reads TGCGCCAGCAGTGAGTATCTCGGACAGGGGGCTAAAAATGAGCAGTTCTTC.

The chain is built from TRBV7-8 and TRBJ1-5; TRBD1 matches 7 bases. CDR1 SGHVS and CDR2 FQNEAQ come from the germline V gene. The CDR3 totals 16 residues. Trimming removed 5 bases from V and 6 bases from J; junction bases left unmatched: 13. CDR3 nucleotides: TGTGCCAGCAGCCATTCGACAGGGCTATTTGGTCAGCCCCAGCATTTT. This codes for CASSHSTGLFGQPQHF. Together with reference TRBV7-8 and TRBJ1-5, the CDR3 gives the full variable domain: GAGVSQSPRYKVAKRGQDVALRCDPISGHVSLFWYQQALGQGPEFLTYFQNEAQLDKSGLPSDRFFAERPEGSVSTLKIQRTQQEDSAVYLCASSHSTGLFGQPQHFGDGTRLSIL.

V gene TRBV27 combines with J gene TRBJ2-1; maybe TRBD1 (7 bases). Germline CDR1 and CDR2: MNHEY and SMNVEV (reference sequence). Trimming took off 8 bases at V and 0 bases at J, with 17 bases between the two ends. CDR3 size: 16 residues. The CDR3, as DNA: TGTGCCAGCCTTCGCAGGGGGGATAGCTCCTACAATGAGCAGTTCTTC. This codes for CASLRRGDSSYNEQFF.

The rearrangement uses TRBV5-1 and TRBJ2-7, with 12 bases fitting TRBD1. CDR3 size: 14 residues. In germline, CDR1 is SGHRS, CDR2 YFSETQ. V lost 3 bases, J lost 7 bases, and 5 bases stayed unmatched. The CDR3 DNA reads TGCGCCAGCAGCTCGGGACAGGGGGCCTGGGAGCAGTACTTC. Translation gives CASSSGQGAWEQYF.

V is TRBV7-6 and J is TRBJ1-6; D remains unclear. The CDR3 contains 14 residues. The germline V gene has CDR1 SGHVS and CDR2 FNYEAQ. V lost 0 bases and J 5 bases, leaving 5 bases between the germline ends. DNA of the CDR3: TGTGCCAGCAGCTTAGCTAGAAATAATTCACCCCTCCACTTT. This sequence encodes CASSLARNNSPLHF.

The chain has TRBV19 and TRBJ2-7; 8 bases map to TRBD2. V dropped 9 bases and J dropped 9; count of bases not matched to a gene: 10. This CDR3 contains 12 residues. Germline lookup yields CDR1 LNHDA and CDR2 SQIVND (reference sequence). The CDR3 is CASGRAGERQYF. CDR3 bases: TGTGCCAGCGGGAGGGCTGGCGAACGGCAGTACTTC. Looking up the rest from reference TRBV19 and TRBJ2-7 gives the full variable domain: DGGITQSPKYLFRKEGQNVTLSCEQNLNHDAMYWYRQDPGQGLRLIYYSQIVNDFQKGDIAEGYSVSREKKESFPLTVTSAQKNPTAFYLCASGRAGERQYFGPGTRLTVT.

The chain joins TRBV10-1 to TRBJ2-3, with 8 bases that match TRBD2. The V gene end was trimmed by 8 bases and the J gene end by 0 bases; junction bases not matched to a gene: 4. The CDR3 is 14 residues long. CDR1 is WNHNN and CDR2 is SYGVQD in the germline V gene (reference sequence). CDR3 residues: CASASGFSTDTQYF. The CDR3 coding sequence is TGCGCCAGCGCTAGCGGGTTTAGCACAGATACGCAGTATTTT.

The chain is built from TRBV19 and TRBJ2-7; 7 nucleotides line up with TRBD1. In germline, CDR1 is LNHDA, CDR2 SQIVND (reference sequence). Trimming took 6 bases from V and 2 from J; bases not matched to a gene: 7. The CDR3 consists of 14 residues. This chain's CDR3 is CASSDRASTYEQYF. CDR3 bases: TGTGCCAGTAGCGACAGGGCCTCGACCTACGAGCAGTACTTC.

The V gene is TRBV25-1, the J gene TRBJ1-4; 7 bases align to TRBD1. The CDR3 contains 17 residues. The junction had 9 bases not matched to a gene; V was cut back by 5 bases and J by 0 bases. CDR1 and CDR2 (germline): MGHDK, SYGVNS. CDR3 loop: CASSIRDGTATNEKLFF. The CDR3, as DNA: TGTGCCAGCAGTATTCGGGACGGGACAGCAACTAATGAAAAACTGTTTTTT.

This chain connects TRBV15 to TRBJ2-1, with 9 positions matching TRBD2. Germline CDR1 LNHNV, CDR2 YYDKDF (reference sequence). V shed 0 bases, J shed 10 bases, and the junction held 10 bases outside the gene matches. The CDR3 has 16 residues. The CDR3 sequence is CATSRDLASGIGEQFF. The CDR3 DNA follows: TGTGCCACCAGCAGAGATTTAGCTAGCGGGATAGGCGAGCAGTTCTTC.

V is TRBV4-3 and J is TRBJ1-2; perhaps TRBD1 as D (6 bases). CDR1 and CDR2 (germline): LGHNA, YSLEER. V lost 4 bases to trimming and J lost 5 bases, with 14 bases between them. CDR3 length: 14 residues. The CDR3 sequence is CASSPGGSYYGYTF. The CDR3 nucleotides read TGCGCCAGCAGCCCCGGGGGCAGTTATTATGGCTACACCTTC.

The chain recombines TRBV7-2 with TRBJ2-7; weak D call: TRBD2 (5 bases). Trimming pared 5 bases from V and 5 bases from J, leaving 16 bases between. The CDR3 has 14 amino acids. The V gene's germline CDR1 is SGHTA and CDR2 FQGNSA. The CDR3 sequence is CASSLGVAAHEQYF. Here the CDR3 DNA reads TGTGCCAGCAGCCTCGGGGTTGCGGCCCACGAGCAGTACTTC.

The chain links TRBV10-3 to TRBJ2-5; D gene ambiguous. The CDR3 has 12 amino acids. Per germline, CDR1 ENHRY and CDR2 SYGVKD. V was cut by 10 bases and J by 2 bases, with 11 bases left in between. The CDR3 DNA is TGTGCCACCTTAGATTTACAAGAGACCCAGTACTTC. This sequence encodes CATLDLQETQYF.

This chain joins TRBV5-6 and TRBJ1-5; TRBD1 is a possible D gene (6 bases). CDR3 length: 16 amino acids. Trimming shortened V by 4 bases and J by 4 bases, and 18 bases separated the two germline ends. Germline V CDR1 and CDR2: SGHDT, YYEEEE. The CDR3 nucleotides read TGTGCCAGCAGCCCCCCGGACAGCCAATTGAATCAGCCCCAGCATTTT. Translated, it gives CASSPPDSQLNQPQHF. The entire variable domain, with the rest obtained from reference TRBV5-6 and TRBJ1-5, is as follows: DAGVTQSPTHLIKTRGQQVTLRCSPKSGHDTVSWYQQALGQGPQFIFQYYEEEERQRGNFPDRFSGHQFPNYSSELNVNALLLGDSALYLCASSPPDSQLNQPQHFGDGTRLSIL.

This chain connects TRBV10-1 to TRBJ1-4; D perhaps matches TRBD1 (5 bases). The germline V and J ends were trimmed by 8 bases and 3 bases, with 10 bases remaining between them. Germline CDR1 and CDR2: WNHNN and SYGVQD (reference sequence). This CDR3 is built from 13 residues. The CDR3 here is CASRGSANEKLFF. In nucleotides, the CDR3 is TGCGCCAGCCGGGGCAGCGCTAATGAAAAACTGTTTTTT.

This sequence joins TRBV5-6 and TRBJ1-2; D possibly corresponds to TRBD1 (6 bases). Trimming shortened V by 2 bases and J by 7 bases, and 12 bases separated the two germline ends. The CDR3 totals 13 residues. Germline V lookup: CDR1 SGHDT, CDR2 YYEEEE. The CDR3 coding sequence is TGTGCCAGCAGCTTTGGGGGGCGAACTGGCTACACCTTC. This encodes CASSFGGRTGYTF. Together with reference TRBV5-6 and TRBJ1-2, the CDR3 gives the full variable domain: DAGVTQSPTHLIKTRGQQVTLRCSPKSGHDTVSWYQQALGQGPQFIFQYYEEEERQRGNFPDRFSGHQFPNYSSELNVNALLLGDSALYLCASSFGGRTGYTFGSGTRLTVV.

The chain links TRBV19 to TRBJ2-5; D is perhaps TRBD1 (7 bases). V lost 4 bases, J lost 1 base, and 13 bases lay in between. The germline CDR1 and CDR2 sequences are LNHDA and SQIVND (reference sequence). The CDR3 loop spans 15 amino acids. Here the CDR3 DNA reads TGTGCCAGTAGTACCTCAGGGGGGCGCCAAGAGACCCAGTACTTC. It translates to CASSTSGGRQETQYF. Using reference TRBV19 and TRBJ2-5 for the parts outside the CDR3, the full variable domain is DGGITQSPKYLFRKEGQNVTLSCEQNLNHDAMYWYRQDPGQGLRLIYYSQIVNDFQKGDIAEGYSVSREKKESFPLTVTSAQKNPTAFYLCASSTSGGRQETQYFGPGTRLLVL.